This paragraph reports one T cell receptor beta chain. The data were obtained in a study of cytotoxic CD8 clonotypes in ibrutinib-treated CLL. The germline CDR1 and CDR2 sequences are SGHKS and YYEKEE (reference sequence). The CDR3 is 15 amino acids. V was trimmed by 6 bases and J by 1 base, leaving 13 bases between them. Here immunoSEQ multiplex PCR was the method, and the copy in TCRdb shows in-frame clones only, minus some. The table records 140,000 to 150,000 clones, 76% of them present only once. The sequence was collected from a human donor with chronic lymphocytic leukemia. The chain employs TRBV5-5 and TRBJ2-2; D may match TRBD1 or TRBD2 (5 bases each). This specimen consisted of PBMCs, obtained after 24 months of ibrutinib treatment. This CDR3 reads CASKRDAQNTGELFF. The CDR3 DNA follows: TGTGCCAGCAAAAGGGACGCCCAGAACACCGGGGAGCTGTTTTTT.